This TCR beta chain is from a study of blood T cells in healthy people across ages. Study-wide background: Using template switching, researchers captured about one barcoded beta molecule for each two T cells.

The use of a sample-barcoded 5' primer and a J-beta primer mix characterized a second PCR of roughly 6 to 11 cycles. TCRdb called the 5' RACE reads again in MiXCR, with one record for every CDR3 protein. The sample lists 500,000 to 550,000 distinct CDR3 sequences, 24% occurring once. The CDR3 has 15 residues. Germline V gene sequence: CDR1 LGHDT, CDR2 YNNKEL (reference sequence). V lost 2 bases and J lost 6; bases outside the gene matches: 6. For this clonotype: Its target is unknown.

Whole-study results and caveats: Naive T cell percentage showed a strong correlation with TCR beta diversity.

These data were likewise used in another study, on T cells of mothers and their children. That source adds: For related and unrelated pairs alike, thymic selection shapes TCR recombination output similarly.

Sequenced sample: blood. The chain employs TRBV3-1 and TRBJ1-2; 10 bases agree with TRBD1. The TCR comes from a boy between 5 and 17 years old in good health. Here the CDR3 DNA reads TGTGCCAGCAGCCAAAACTTCGGGACAGGGGATGGCTACACCTTC. Protein: CASSQNFGTGDGYTF.